One T cell receptor (beta chain) is described in this entry. The antigen remains undetermined. PCR was performed using 60 Vbeta and 13 Jbeta primers. Clones were sequenced by immunoSEQ multiplex PCR, and TCRdb holds only the in-frame ones, with some missing. The profile shows under 250,000 clones, about three quarters of them singletons. This CDR3 region has 12 residues. V shed 7 bases, J shed 3 bases, and the junction held 1 base outside the gene matches. Per the germline V gene, CDR1 is SGHRS and CDR2 is YFSETQ. Despite likely unrecorded immune exposures, the donors were nominally healthy at the time of sampling. The record originates from a study of cytomegalovirus exposure and HLA in healthy donors. Study-wide findings and caveats: Follow-up analysis found HLA locus-dependent TCR association rates, highest for DRB1 and lowest for HLA-C.

The V call is TRBV5-1, the J call TRBJ2-7; 10 nucleotides line up with TRBD1. This clonotype was sampled from a boy between 10 and 17 years old in good health and CMV-seronegative. Specimen: PBMCs. CDR3: CASGQGDYEQYF. The CDR3 DNA reads as TGCGCCAGCGGACAGGGGGACTACGAGCAGTACTTC.